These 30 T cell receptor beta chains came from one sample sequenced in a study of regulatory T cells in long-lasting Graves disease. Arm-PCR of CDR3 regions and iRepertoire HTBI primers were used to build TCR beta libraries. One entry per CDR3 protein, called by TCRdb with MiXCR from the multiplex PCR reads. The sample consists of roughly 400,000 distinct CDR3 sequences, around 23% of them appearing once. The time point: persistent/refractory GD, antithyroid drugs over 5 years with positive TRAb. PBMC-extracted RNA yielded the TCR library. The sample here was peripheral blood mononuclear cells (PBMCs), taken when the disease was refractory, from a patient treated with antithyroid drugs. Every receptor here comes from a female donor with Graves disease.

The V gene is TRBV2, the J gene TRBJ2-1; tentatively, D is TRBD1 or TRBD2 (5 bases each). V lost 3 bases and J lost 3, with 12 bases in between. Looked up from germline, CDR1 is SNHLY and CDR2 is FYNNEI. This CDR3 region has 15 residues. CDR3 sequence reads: CASSDRDPYYNEQFF. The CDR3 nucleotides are TGTGCCAGCAGTGACCGGGACCCTTACTACAATGAGCAGTTCTTC.

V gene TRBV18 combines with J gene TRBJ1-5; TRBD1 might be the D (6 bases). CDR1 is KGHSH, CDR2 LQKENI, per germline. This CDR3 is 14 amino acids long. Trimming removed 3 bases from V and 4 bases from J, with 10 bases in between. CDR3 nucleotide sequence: TGTGCCAGCTCACCGGACAGTTGGAATCAGCCCCAGCATTTT. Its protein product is CASSPDSWNQPQHF. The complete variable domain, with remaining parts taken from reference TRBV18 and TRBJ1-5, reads NAGVMQNPRHLVRRRGQEARLRCSPMKGHSHVYWYRQLPEEGLKFMVYLQKENIIDESGMPKERFSAEFPKEGPSILRIQQVVRGDSAAYFCASSPDSWNQPQHFGDGTRLSIL.

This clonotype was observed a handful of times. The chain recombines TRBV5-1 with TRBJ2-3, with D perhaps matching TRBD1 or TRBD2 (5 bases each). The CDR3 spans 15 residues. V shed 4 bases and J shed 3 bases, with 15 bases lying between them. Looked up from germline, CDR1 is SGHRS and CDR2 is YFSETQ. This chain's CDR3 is CASSTRDPFTDTQYF. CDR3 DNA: TGCGCCAGCAGCACCCGGGACCCCTTTACAGATACGCAGTATTTT.

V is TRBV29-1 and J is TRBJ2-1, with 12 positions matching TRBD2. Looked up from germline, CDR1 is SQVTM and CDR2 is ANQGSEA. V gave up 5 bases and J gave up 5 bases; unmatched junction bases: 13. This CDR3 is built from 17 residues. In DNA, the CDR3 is TGCAGCGTTCCCTCGACTAGCGGGAGTACCCTACACAATGAGCAGTTCTTC. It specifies CSVPSTSGSTLHNEQFF.

CDR3 bases: TGTGCCAGCAGCCTCACCAAAGGTCGCCACTCTGGGGCCAACGTCCTGACTTTC. Translating it yields CASSLTKGRHSGANVLTF. V is TRBV13 and J is TRBJ2-6, with D unresolved. The germline V gene encodes CDR1 PRHDT and CDR2 FYEKMQ (reference sequence). The ends were cut back, 5 bases at V and 0 bases at J, with 17 bases in the middle. CDR3 length equals 18 residues.

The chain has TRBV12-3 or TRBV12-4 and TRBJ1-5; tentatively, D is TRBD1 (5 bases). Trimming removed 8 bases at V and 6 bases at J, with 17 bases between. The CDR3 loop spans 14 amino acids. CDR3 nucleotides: TGTGCCAGCCGGGAAGGGGAAGAGGTTCAGCCCCAGCATTTT. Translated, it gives CASREGEEVQPQHF.

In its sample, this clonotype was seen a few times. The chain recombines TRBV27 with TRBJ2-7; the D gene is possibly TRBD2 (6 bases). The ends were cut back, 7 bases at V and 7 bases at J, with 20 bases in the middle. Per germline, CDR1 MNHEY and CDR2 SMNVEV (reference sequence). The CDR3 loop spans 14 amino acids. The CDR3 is CASNPGTSRGEQYF. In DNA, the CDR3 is TGTGCCAGCAACCCAGGGACTTCGCGCGGGGAGCAGTACTTC.

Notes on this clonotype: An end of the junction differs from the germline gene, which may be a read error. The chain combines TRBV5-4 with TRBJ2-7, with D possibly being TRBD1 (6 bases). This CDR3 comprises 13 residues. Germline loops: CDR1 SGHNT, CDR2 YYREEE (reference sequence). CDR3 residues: CAGSLEPGVEQYF. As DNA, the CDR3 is TGTGCCGGCAGCTTGGAGCCAGGGGTCGAGCAGTACTTC.

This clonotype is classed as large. The DNA for the CDR3 is TGTGCCAGCAGCCAAGAGACTAGCGGAGGGACCCAGTACTTC. This gives the protein CASSQETSGGTQYF. V gene TRBV3-1 combines with J gene TRBJ2-5; 9 bases line up with TRBD2. J lost 7 bases, V lost 0 bases, and 3 bases had no gene match. This CDR3 contains 14 residues. CDR1 is LGHDT and CDR2 is YNNKEL in the germline V gene (reference sequence).

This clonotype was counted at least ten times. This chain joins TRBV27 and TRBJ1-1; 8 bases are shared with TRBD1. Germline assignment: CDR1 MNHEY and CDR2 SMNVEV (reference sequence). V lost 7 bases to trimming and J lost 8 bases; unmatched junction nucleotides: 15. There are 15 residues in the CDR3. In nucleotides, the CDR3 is TGTGCCAGCACCGGGGCGGGCACAGGGGGTAAGGAAGCTTTCTTT. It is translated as CASTGAGTGGKEAFF.

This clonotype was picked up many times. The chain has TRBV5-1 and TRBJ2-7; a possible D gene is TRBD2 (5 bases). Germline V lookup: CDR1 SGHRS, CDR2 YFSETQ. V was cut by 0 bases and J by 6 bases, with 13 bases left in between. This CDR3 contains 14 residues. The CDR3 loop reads CASSLVPESGEQYF. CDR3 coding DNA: TGCGCCAGCAGCTTGGTACCGGAGAGCGGCGAGCAGTACTTC.

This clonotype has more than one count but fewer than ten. In DNA, the CDR3 is TGTGCCAGCAGTTTAGATCGGCCTCTTAGAGCAGGAAACACCATATATTTT. Amino acids: CASSLDRPLRAGNTIYF. The gene calls are TRBV28 and TRBJ1-3; D is uncertain. The CDR3 covers 17 residues. The germline CDR1 and CDR2 sequences are MDHEN and SYDVKM. The V and J ends lost 2 bases and 4 bases respectively, with 18 bases between them. Complete variable domain (other parts from reference TRBV28 and TRBJ1-3): DVKVTQSSRYLVKRTGEKVFLECVQDMDHENMFWYRQDPGLGLRLIYFSYDVKMKEKGDIPEGYSVSREKKERFSLILESASTNQTSMYLCASSLDRPLRAGNTIYFGEGSWLTVV.

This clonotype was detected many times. The CDR3 DNA is TGTGCCAGCAGTTTGAGGCTAGCGGGAGTCGAGACCCAGTACTTC. It yields the protein CASSLRLAGVETQYF. The genes are TRBV28 and TRBJ2-5; 10 nucleotides match TRBD2. V trimming: 3 bases; J trimming: 5 bases; junction bases outside the gene matches: 6. The length of the CDR3 is 15 residues. Germline assignment: CDR1 MDHEN and CDR2 SYDVKM.

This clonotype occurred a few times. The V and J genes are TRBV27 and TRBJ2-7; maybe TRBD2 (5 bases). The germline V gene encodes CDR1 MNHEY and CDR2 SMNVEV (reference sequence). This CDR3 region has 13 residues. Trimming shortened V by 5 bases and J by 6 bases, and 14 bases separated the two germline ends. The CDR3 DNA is TGTGCCAGCAGTCCCTCCGGGGTGTTCGAGCAGTACTTC. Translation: CASSPSGVFEQYF.

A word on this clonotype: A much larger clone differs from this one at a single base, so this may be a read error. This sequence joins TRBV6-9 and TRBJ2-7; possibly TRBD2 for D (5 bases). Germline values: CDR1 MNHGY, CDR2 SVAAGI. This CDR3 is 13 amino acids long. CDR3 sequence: CASSYRSGVEQHF. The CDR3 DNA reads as TGTGCCAGCAGTTACAGGTCCGGGGTCGAGCAGCACTTC.

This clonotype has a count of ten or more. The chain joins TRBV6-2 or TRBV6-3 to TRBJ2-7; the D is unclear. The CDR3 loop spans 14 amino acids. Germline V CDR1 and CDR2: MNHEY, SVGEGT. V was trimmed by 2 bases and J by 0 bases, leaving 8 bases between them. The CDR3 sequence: CASSYGSDSYEQYF. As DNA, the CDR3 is TGTGCCAGCAGTTACGGTTCGGACTCCTACGAGCAGTACTTC.

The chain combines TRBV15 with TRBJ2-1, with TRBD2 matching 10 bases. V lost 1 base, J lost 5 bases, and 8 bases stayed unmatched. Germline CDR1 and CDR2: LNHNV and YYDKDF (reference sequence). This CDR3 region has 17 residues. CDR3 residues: CATSRVESGRAHNEQFF. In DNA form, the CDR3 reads TGTGCCACCAGCAGAGTAGAAAGCGGGAGGGCACACAATGAGCAGTTCTTC.

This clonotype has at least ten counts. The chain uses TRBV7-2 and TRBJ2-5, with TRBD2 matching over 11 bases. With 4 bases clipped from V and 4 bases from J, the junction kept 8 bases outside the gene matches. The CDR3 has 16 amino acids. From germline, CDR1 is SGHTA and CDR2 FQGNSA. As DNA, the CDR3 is TGTGCCAGCAGCTACTCGGGACTAGCGGTTGGAGAGACCCAGTACTTC. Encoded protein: CASSYSGLAVGETQYF.

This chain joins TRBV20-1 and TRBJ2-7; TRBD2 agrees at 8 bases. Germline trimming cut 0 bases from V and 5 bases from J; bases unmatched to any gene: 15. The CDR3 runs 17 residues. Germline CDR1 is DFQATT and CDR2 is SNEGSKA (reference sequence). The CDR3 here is CSARDYGREGSRDEQYF. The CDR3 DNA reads TGCAGTGCTAGAGATTACGGCCGGGAGGGTTCCCGGGACGAGCAGTACTTC.

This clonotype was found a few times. CDR3 amino acids: CASSPTFRELFF. The CDR3 DNA reads as TGTGCCAGCTCACCAACGTTCAGGGAGCTGTTTTTT. The chain carries TRBV18 and TRBJ2-2; D gene unclear. V shed 2 bases and J shed 9 bases, with 7 bases lying between them. The CDR3 loop spans 12 amino acids. Per the germline V gene, CDR1 is KGHSH and CDR2 is LQKENI.

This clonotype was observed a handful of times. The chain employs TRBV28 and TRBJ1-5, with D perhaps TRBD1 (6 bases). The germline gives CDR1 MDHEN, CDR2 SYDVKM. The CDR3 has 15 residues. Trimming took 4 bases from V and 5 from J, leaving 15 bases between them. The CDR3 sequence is CASSYPGRGYQPQHF. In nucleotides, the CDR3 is TGTGCCAGCAGTTACCCGGGGAGGGGGTATCAGCCCCAGCATTTT.

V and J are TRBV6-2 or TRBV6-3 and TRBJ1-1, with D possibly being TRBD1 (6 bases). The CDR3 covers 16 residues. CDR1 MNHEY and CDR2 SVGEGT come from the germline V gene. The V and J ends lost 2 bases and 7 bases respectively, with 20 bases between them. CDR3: CASSYPDGGAPREAFF. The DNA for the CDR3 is TGTGCCAGCAGTTACCCCGATGGGGGGGCACCCCGTGAAGCTTTCTTT.

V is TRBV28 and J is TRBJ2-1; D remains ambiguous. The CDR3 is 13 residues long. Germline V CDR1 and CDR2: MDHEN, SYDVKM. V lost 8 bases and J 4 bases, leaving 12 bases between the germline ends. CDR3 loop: CASGDLLYNEQFF. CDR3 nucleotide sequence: TGTGCCAGCGGCGATCTTCTATACAATGAGCAGTTCTTC.

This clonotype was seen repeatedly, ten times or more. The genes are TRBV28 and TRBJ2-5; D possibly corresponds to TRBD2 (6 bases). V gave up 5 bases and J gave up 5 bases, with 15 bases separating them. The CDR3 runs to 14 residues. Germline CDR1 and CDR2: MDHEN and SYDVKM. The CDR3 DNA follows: TGTGCCAGCAGTACTCGGGAGACGCTGGAGACCCAGTACTTC. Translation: CASSTRETLETQYF.

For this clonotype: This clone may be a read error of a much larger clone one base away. In DNA, the CDR3 is TGTGCCAGCAACCTACCCGGGACAGGGTGCGAGCAGTACTTC. Translated: CASNLPGTGCEQYF. This chain uses TRBV28 with TRBJ2-7; TRBD1 agrees at 9 bases. The CDR3 consists of 14 residues. V lost 7 bases, J lost 6 bases, and 10 bases stayed unmatched. The V gene's germline CDR1 is MDHEN and CDR2 SYDVKM.

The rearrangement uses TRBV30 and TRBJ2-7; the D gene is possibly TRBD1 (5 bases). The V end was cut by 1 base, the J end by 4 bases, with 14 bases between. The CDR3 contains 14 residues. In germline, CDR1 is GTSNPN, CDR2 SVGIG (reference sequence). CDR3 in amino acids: CAWSAQGFSYEQYF. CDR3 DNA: TGTGCCTGGAGTGCGCAGGGTTTTTCTTACGAGCAGTACTTC.

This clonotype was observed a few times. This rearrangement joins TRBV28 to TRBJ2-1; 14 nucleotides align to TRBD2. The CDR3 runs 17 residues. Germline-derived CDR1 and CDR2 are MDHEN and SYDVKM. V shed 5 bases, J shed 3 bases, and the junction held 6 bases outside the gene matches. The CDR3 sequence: CASSGTSGGNHYNEQFF. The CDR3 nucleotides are TGTGCCAGCAGTGGGACTAGCGGGGGCAACCACTACAATGAGCAGTTCTTC.

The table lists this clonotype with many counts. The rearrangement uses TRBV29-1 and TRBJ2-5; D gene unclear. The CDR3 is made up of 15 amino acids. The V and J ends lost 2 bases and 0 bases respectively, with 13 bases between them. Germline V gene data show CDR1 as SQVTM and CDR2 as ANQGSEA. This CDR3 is CSVESSGNYQETQYF. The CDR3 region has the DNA TGCAGCGTTGAATCGTCAGGCAATTACCAAGAGACCCAGTACTTC.

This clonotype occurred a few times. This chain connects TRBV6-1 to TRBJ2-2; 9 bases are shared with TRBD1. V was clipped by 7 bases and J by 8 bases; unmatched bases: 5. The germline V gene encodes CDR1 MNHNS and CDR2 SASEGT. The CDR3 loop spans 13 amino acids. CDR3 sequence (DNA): TGTGCCAGCACAGGGACAGGGCGTGGGGAGCTGTTTTTT. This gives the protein CASTGTGRGELFF.

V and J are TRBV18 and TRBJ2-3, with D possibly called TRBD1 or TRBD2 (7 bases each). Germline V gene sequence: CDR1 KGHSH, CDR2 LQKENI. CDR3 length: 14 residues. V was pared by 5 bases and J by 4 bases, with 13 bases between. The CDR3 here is CASSDRAGADTQYF. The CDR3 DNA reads TGTGCCAGCTCAGACAGGGCGGGAGCAGATACGCAGTATTTT.